The entry below describes one T cell receptor (beta chain). The target antigen is unknown. Germline CDR1 LNHDA, CDR2 SQIVND (reference sequence). CDR3 size: 16 residues. V was clipped by 5 bases and J by 7 bases, with 20 bases between them. These data originate in a study of T cell responses to AZD1222 COVID-19 vaccine. About the research overall: Second-dose timings of about 4 or about 12 weeks were pooled. Study-wide results and limits: Close to half of spike-specific TCRs reportedly recognize unmutated variant regions. Only a handful of individuals given AZD1222 were seropositive at baseline. The study found vaccine-associated CD4 TCRs spanning spike, dominant at 160-218 and 743-854.

Repertoires were generated with immunoSEQ multiplex PCR, while TCRdb's copy carries only in-frame clones and drops some. The sample holds 100,000 to 150,000 clones, roughly 90% seen once. The source is an adult in good health. The sample was peripheral blood, taken on day 0 of AZD1222 vaccination. The genes are TRBV19 and TRBJ1-4; a possible D gene is TRBD1 (5 bases). The DNA for the CDR3 is TGTGCCAGTAGTCCAGCCACAGGTGCGGTTGGTGAAAAACTGTTTTTT. Its translation is CASSPATGAVGEKLFF.